This T cell receptor beta chain is from a study of regulatory T cells in long-lasting Graves disease. Study-level points and caveats: Less diverse TCR repertoires were seen in persistent Graves' patients than in newly diagnosed ones.

CDR1 LNHNV and CDR2 YYDKDF come from the germline V gene (reference sequence). The length of the CDR3 is 16 residues. Trimming shortened V by 0 bases and J by 1 base, and 10 bases separated the two germline ends. Stated time point: persistent/refractory GD, antithyroid drugs over 5 years with positive TRAb. Preparation of the TCR library used RNA extracted from PBMCs. Patients with Graves' disease were diagnosed by American Thyroid Association guidelines. Roughly 8.6 milliliters of peripheral blood were drawn into EDTA tubes. The authors built TCR beta libraries using iRepertoire HTBI primers and Arm-PCR of CDR3 regions. Per the original data handling: 60 or so TRBV and some 14 TRBJ segments were identified across samples. TCRdb recomputed calls from the multiplex PCR reads with MiXCR, one row per CDR3 protein. What appears here as the V and J calls and clone size reflects TCRdb's work, not the paper's. Among 300,000 to 350,000 distinct CDR3 sequences, about 18% were seen once, and the ten largest hold about 29%.

This clonotype has only one observation. Antigen specificity is unknown. The V call is TRBV15, the J call TRBJ2-1; no definite D call. The sample was peripheral blood mononuclear cells (PBMCs), taken when the disease was refractory, from a patient treated with antithyroid drugs. The sequence came from a female donor with Graves disease. CDR3: CATSRDLVTSYNEQFF. The DNA of the CDR3 is TGTGCCACCAGCAGAGATTTGGTGACGTCCTACAATGAGCAGTTCTTC.